Presented here are 30 T cell receptor beta chains from one specimen sequenced in a study of CD4 and CD8 cells across lung adenocarcinoma regions. TCRdb passed the PCR reads through MiXCR, listing each CDR3 protein once. This table holds about 3,500 distinct CDR3 sequences, under 70% found once. Sequencing input: CD4+ T cells from the margin of a lung tumor. The source of these receptors is a female donor with lung adenocarcinoma. The CD4 and CD8 labels of this study may be unreliable.

CDR3 DNA sequence: TGTGCCAGCAGTTTATCCGGCCCGGGGGGGCTCTCCTACAATGAGCAGTTCTTC. Translation gives CASSLSGPGGLSYNEQFF. The chain has TRBV27 and TRBJ2-1; TRBD2 aligns across 8 bases. The CDR3 sequence is 18 residues long. Germline V gives CDR1 MNHEY, CDR2 SMNVEV (reference sequence). Trimming cost V 0 bases and J 0 bases; bases outside gene matches: 7.

The chain carries TRBV6-1 and TRBJ2-2, with D unresolved. V gave up 8 bases and J gave up 5 bases, with 15 bases separating them. The CDR3 sequence is 14 residues long. Germline CDR1 reads MNHNS; CDR2 reads SASEGT. In DNA, the CDR3 is TGTGCCAGCCTTCCTAAAATCGGAACCGGGGAGCTGTTTTTT. It encodes CASLPKIGTGELFF.

The chain is built from TRBV6-1 and TRBJ2-6; 10 bases fit TRBD1. The CDR3 consists of 17 residues. Trimming cost V 7 bases and J 4 bases; bases outside gene matches: 10. CDR1 MNHNS and CDR2 SASEGT come from the germline V gene. The CDR3 bases are TGTGCCAGCATACCTAGACAGGGGGCGGGAGGGGCCAACGTCCTGACTTTC. Translated, it gives CASIPRQGAGGANVLTF.

This sequence joins TRBV30 and TRBJ1-5; tentatively, D is TRBD1 (6 bases). Trimming left V 2 bases short and J 5 bases short, with 10 bases between. CDR3 size: 13 residues. Germline V CDR1 and CDR2: GTSNPN, SVGIG (reference sequence). The CDR3 DNA sequence: TGTGCCTGGAGTAGCAGGGGCGATCAGCCCCAGCATTTT. Translated, it gives CAWSSRGDQPQHF.

This clonotype was picked up one time. V is TRBV11-2 and J is TRBJ2-1; the D is unclear. CDR3 length equals 14 residues. CDR1 and CDR2 (germline): SGHAT, FQNNGV. Trimming left V 3 bases short and J 1 base short, with 7 bases between. CDR3 in amino acids: CASSLGISYNEQFF. CDR3 bases: TGTGCCAGCAGCTTGGGAATTTCCTACAATGAGCAGTTCTTC. Looking up the rest from reference TRBV11-2 and TRBJ2-1 gives the full variable domain: EAGVAQSPRYKIIEKRQSVAFWCNPISGHATLYWYQQILGQGPKLLIQFQNNGVVDDSQLPKDRFSAERLKGVDSTLKIQPAKLEDSAVYLCASSLGISYNEQFFGPGTRLTVL.

This clonotype turned up a few times. This chain joins TRBV6-1 and TRBJ2-5; TRBD2 aligns across 10 bases. The CDR3 covers 15 residues. Germline loops: CDR1 MNHNS, CDR2 SASEGT. Trimming cost V 3 bases and J 11 bases; bases outside gene matches: 12. CDR3 DNA: TGTGCCAGCAGTGACCGTTCTAGCGGGAGAAAGGAGCAGTACTTC. Translated, it gives CASSDRSSGRKEQYF.

CDR3 loop: CASSEYPYEQYF. The CDR3 nucleotides are TGTGCCAGCAGTGAATATCCCTACGAGCAGTACTTC. The chain recombines TRBV25-1 with TRBJ2-1; D remains unclear. The end of the DNA fits TRBJ2-7 better, so the J call may be wrong. The CDR3 is 12 amino acids. Looked up from germline, CDR1 is MGHDK and CDR2 is SYGVNS.

The chain combines TRBV7-8 with TRBJ2-7; TRBD1 agrees at 9 bases. The V segment lost 4 bases and the J segment 6 bases; nucleotides outside the gene matches: 4. The germline CDR1 and CDR2 sequences are SGHVS and FQNEAQ. CDR3 size: 13 residues. The CDR3 reads CASSWTGEGEQYF. CDR3 DNA: TGTGCCAGCAGCTGGACAGGGGAGGGCGAGCAGTACTTC.

This chain connects TRBV6-1 to TRBJ2-7; possible D gene TRBD2, 6 bases. CDR1 is MNHNS and CDR2 is SASEGT in the germline V gene. The V gene lost 4 bases and the J gene lost 0 bases, with 13 bases spanning the gap. The CDR3 has 15 residues. The chain's CDR3 is CASSVIVGGSYEQYF. DNA of the CDR3: TGTGCCAGCAGTGTAATCGTGGGAGGCTCCTACGAGCAGTACTTC.

The rearrangement uses TRBV6-1 and TRBJ2-1; TRBD2 agrees at 12 bases. CDR1 MNHNS and CDR2 SASEGT come from the germline V gene. CDR3 length equals 16 residues. V shed 3 bases and J 2 bases; nucleotides not matched to a gene: 2. DNA for the CDR3: TGTGCCAGCAGTGATCCTAGCGGGAGGGCCTACAATGAGCAGTTCTTC. This encodes CASSDPSGRAYNEQFF.

This clonotype was detected only a few times. The chain uses TRBV7-2 and TRBJ2-1; TRBD2 matches 7 bases. Germline CDR1 is SGHTA and CDR2 is FQGNSA. The CDR3 runs 15 residues. The ends lost 3 bases at V and 7 bases at J; junction bases unmatched: 9. CDR3 amino acids: CASSFYGGSANEQFF. The CDR3 coding sequence is TGTGCCAGCAGCTTTTACGGCGGGAGTGCGAATGAGCAGTTCTTC.

The rearrangement links TRBV6-1 to TRBJ2-1; D is undetermined. Germline CDR1 is MNHNS and CDR2 is SASEGT. Trimming removed 4 bases at V and 2 bases at J, with 15 bases between. This CDR3 is built from 16 residues. The CDR3 loop reads CASSANGLTAYNEQFF. DNA of the CDR3: TGTGCCAGCAGTGCTAATGGGCTGACCGCCTACAATGAGCAGTTCTTC.

This clonotype was seen just once. The chain has TRBV11-1 and TRBJ2-5, with no clear D. V was cut by 1 base and J by 1 base, with 10 bases left in between. CDR1 and CDR2 from the germline V gene are SGHAT and FQDESV (reference sequence). This CDR3 spans 15 amino acids. CDR3 loop: CASSLDVYSQETQYF. CDR3 coding DNA: TGTGCCAGCAGCTTAGACGTCTACAGCCAAGAGACCCAGTACTTC.

The chain joins TRBV7-8 to TRBJ2-5; TRBD1 aligns across 7 bases. Judging by the DNA end, TRBJ2-7 fits better; the J call may be wrong. Germline loops: CDR1 SGHVS, CDR2 FQNEAQ. The CDR3 is 13 residues long. CDR3 sequence (DNA): TGTGCCAGCAGCCTGACAGGGACCTACGAGCAGTACTTC. This translates into CASSLTGTYEQYF.

This clonotype was picked up a small number of times. J is TRBJ2-1 and V is TRBV11-1; 10 bases are shared with TRBD1. The J call could be wrong; TRBJ2-5 is a better fit for the DNA end. Germline V CDR1 and CDR2: SGHAT, FQDESV (reference sequence). This CDR3 is built from 15 residues. The CDR3: CASSRTGGGQETQYF. CDR3 bases: TGTGCCAGCAGCCGGACAGGGGGTGGCCAAGAGACCCAGTACTTC.

The rearrangement links TRBV7-2 to TRBJ2-5, with TRBD2 matching 7 bases. The DNA end lines up better with TRBJ2-1; the J call may be wrong. The CDR3 contains 15 residues. Germline CDR1 is SGHTA and CDR2 is FQGNSA. The CDR3 sequence: CASSLLRYGGDEQFF. The CDR3, as DNA: TGTGCCAGCAGCTTACTACGATATGGGGGGGATGAGCAGTTCTTC.

This sequence joins TRBV7-9 and TRBJ2-1; 11 bases align to TRBD2. Trimming removed 5 bases from V and 5 bases from J; junction bases left unmatched: 11. The CDR3 consists of 17 residues. The germline V gene has CDR1 SEHNR and CDR2 FQNEAQ (reference sequence). CDR3 bases: TGTGCCAGCAGCCCCCGGAGAGCTAGCGGGGGGCACAATGAGCAGTTCTTC. It encodes CASSPRRASGGHNEQFF.

As for this clonotype: Likely a read error: the CDR3 ends without its conserved phenylalanine or tryptophan. The chain is built from TRBV6-5 and TRBJ1-6; D gene uncertain. The germline V gene has CDR1 MNHEY and CDR2 SVGAGI. This CDR3 spans 16 amino acids. With 0 bases removed from V and 0 bases from J, the gap between germline ends came to 6 bases. Here the CDR3 DNA reads TGTGCCAGCAGTTACTCTAGGGTCTCCTATAATTCACCCCTCCACTCT. Protein sequence: CASSYSRVSYNSPLHS.

V and J are TRBV12-3 or TRBV12-4 and TRBJ2-3; maybe TRBD2 (6 bases). This CDR3 has 14 residues. Trimming left V 6 bases short and J 4 bases short, with 14 bases between. The CDR3 loop reads CASSPPGDSDTQYF. CDR3 DNA sequence: TGTGCCAGCAGCCCCCCGGGGGATTCAGATACGCAGTATTTT.

The chain is built from TRBV3-1 and TRBJ2-1, with D possibly TRBD2 on 6 matching bases. This CDR3 contains 15 residues. From germline, CDR1 is LGHDT and CDR2 YNNKEL (reference sequence). The ends were cut back, 1 base at V and 4 bases at J, with 11 bases in the middle. Here the CDR3 DNA reads TGTGCCAGCAGCCAAGGACTAGGCTCATACAATGAGCAGTTCTTC. As protein: CASSQGLGSYNEQFF.

This clonotype was observed a few times. V and J are TRBV6-1 and TRBJ2-1, with D possibly being TRBD2 (5 bases). Matching the DNA end better, TRBJ2-7 makes the J call doubtful. The CDR3 length is 14 residues. CDR1 is MNHNS and CDR2 is SASEGT in the germline V gene. The CDR3 DNA sequence: TGTGCCAGCAGTGAAGGACCGGGAATCTACGAGCAGTACTTC. Translating it yields CASSEGPGIYEQYF.

The rearrangement uses TRBV7-2 and TRBJ2-3; perhaps TRBD2 as D (6 bases). Germline values: CDR1 SGHTA, CDR2 FQGNSA. V was clipped by 7 bases and J by 5 bases, with 16 bases between them. The CDR3 runs to 14 residues. CDR3 nucleotide sequence: TGTGCCAGCAACAACTTCGGGAGTGTAGATACGCAGTATTTT. It translates to CASNNFGSVDTQYF.

The genes are TRBV27 and TRBJ1-6, with D possibly being TRBD1 (6 bases). The CDR3 consists of 15 residues. Trimming shortened V by 5 bases and J by 3 bases, and 11 bases separated the two germline ends. CDR1 and CDR2 (germline): MNHEY, SMNVEV (reference sequence). CDR3 sequence: CASSRSTGYNSPLHF. CDR3 coding DNA: TGTGCCAGCAGTCGTTCGACAGGCTATAATTCACCCCTCCACTTT.

This rearrangement joins TRBV6-1 to TRBJ2-5; D may be TRBD1 (6 bases). The J call could be wrong; TRBJ2-7 is a better fit for the DNA end. Germline V gives CDR1 MNHNS, CDR2 SASEGT. The CDR3 contains 14 residues. CDR3 DNA sequence: TGTGCCAGCACCCCAGGGGATACTCCCTTCGAGCAGTACTTC. Translated, it gives CASTPGDTPFEQYF.

By sample fraction, this clonotype is large (0.1 to 1%). The chain combines TRBV6-5 with TRBJ2-1, with a possible D match to TRBD1 (5 bases). The J call may be faulty, since TRBJ2-5 better matches the DNA end. The CDR3 loop spans 14 amino acids. The germline V gene has CDR1 MNHEY and CDR2 SVGAGI. CDR3 DNA: TGTGCCAGCAGTTACGACAGTAATCAAGAGACCCAGTACTTC. Amino acids: CASSYDSNQETQYF.

V is TRBV6-1 and J is TRBJ2-1; TRBD2 aligns across 8 bases. The CDR3 is 18 amino acids. The trim removed 7 bases at V and 1 base at J, leaving 15 bases unmatched. Germline CDR1 and CDR2: MNHNS and SASEGT. This CDR3 reads CASKGGGRQFTSYNEQFF. The CDR3 DNA reads TGTGCCAGCAAGGGTGGCGGGAGGCAGTTTACATCCTACAATGAGCAGTTCTTC.

The chain joins TRBV6-1 to TRBJ2-5; D possibly matches TRBD1 or TRBD2 (7 bases each). Germline V gene lookup returns CDR1 MNHNS and CDR2 SASEGT. Trimming shortened V by 5 bases and J by 1 base, and 14 bases separated the two germline ends. CDR3 length: 15 residues. CDR3 nucleotide sequence: TGTGCCAGCAGTCTGACAGGGAGGGGCCAAGAGACCCAGTACTTC. This translates into CASSLTGRGQETQYF.

This clonotype appeared a few times. The chain has TRBV7-3 and TRBJ2-5, with D maybe TRBD1 (5 bases). The CDR3 length is 13 residues. Germline CDR1 is SGHTA and CDR2 is FQGTGA. V was shortened by 1 base and J by 7 bases, with 10 bases between the two germline ends. The CDR3 region has the DNA TGTGCCAGCAGCTTAAACTCGCAGGGGACCCAGTACTTC. This translates into CASSLNSQGTQYF.

This chain uses TRBV6-1 with TRBJ1-1, with D possibly matching TRBD1 (6 bases). The germline V gene encodes CDR1 MNHNS and CDR2 SASEGT. The CDR3 contains 13 residues. The V and J ends lost 4 bases and 11 bases respectively, with 17 bases between them. The DNA of the CDR3 is TGTGCCAGCAGTGGAGGGGGGGGGGGTTTTGCTTTCTTT. Its translation is CASSGGGGGFAFF.

V gene TRBV7-8 combines with J gene TRBJ2-1, with 9 bases aligning to TRBD2. V shed 5 bases, J shed 4 bases, and the junction held 6 bases outside the gene matches. This CDR3 spans 15 amino acids. CDR1 SGHVS and CDR2 FQNEAQ come from the germline V gene. The CDR3 here is CASSSQAGGYNEQFF. The CDR3 DNA is TGTGCCAGCAGCAGCCAAGCGGGAGGTTACAATGAGCAGTTCTTC. Looking up the rest from reference TRBV7-8 and TRBJ2-1 gives the full variable domain: GAGVSQSPRYKVAKRGQDVALRCDPISGHVSLFWYQQALGQGPEFLTYFQNEAQLDKSGLPSDRFFAERPEGSVSTLKIQRTQQEDSAVYLCASSSQAGGYNEQFFGPGTRLTVL.